Sequencing of this T cell receptor beta chain was carried out in a study of blood T cell repertoires in COVID-19. About the research overall: The United States, Italy and Spain supplied acute and convalescent COVID-19 samples. T cells, B-cell-depleted T cells, or PBMCs provided the cDNA or gDNA that served as material.

The authors' processing: Estimation of nucleated cell counts was performed using reference gene primer amplification. Repertoires were generated with immunoSEQ multiplex PCR, while TCRdb's copy carries only in-frame clones and drops some. That table furnishes V, J and clone size, whereas the DNA furnished D and trimming. This sample has almost 350,000 clones, with 89% found just once. The Seattle patients joined while their infection was active and were tracked longitudinally afterward. Sequencing used peripheral blood. The receptor was derived from a woman aged 60 to 75 with COVID-19, enrolled during active disease.

CDR3 sequence (DNA): TGTGCCAGTAAAACAGGGTTGGGGCAGCCCCAGCATTTT. It codes for CASKTGLGQPQHF. V is TRBV19 and J is TRBJ1-5; D may be TRBD1 (6 bases). The germline V and J ends were trimmed by 7 bases and 7 bases, with 14 bases remaining between them. This CDR3 contains 13 residues. In germline, CDR1 is LNHDA, CDR2 SQIVND (reference sequence).